This TCR beta chain derives from a study of control samples from healthy donors and cancer patients. Germline V CDR1 and CDR2: LGHNA, YSLEER. The V segment lost 4 bases and the J segment 6 bases; nucleotides outside the gene matches: 12. CDR3 size: 17 residues. Data came from immunoSEQ multiplex PCR; TCRdb stores just in-frame clones and leaves some out. Among 75,000 to 95,000 clones listed, about 89% were seen once. The chain uses TRBV4-3 and TRBJ2-1; 10 bases are a match to TRBD1. The TCR comes from a woman in her forties or fifties with colorectal cancer. The specimen was PBMCs. CDR3 sequence (DNA): TGCGCCAGCAGCCCTCAAATTACCGGGACAGGGGTCAATGAGCAGTTCTTC. It codes for CASSPQITGTGVNEQFF.